This T cell receptor (beta chain) was captured by sequencing in a study of control samples from healthy donors and cancer patients. TCRdb's copy holds only in-frame clones and misses some; the assay was immunoSEQ multiplex PCR. The table has about 77,000 clones, 85% to 95% seen once. The CDR3 is 13 residues long. Trimming shortened V by 6 bases and J by 8 bases, and 15 bases separated the two germline ends. The germline V gene encodes CDR1 SGHNT and CDR2 YYREEE (reference sequence). The TCR was taken from a woman aged 55-70 years in good health. The specimen sequenced was blood. The V call is TRBV5-4, the J call TRBJ2-4; D not resolved. The CDR3 nucleotides read TGTGCCAGCACCACTCCGGAATCGGACATTCAGTACTTC. Encoded protein: CASTTPESDIQYF.